This TCR beta chain derives from a study of shared clonotypes between healthy human individuals. Study overall: A donor's plate count was three for CD4 naive and three for CD4 memory; CD8 naive had two and CD8 memory one.

Worth noting for this clone: Its antigen is still unknown.

Data came from immunoSEQ multiplex PCR; TCRdb stores just in-frame clones and leaves some out. The sample has some 1,600,000 clones; roughly 98% are singletons. Per the germline V gene, CDR1 is SGDLS and CDR2 is YYNGEE. This CDR3 has 13 amino acids. V was shortened by 0 bases and J by 4 bases, with 5 bases between the two germline ends. Broader study findings: Having only a few donors restricted how much genetic and exposure-history diversity was captured. It was the non-shared clonotypes that had lower generation probabilities than clonotypes shared by all four donors.

The clonotype comes from a man under 40 in good health. This sequence joins TRBV9 and TRBJ2-1; D call uncertain. The sequenced sample was naive CD4+ T cells sorted from blood. Subset given: CD45RA+ positively selected. Here the CDR3 DNA reads TGTGCCAGCAGCGTAGATACGTACAATGAGCAGTTCTTC. As protein: CASSVDTYNEQFF.